These 18 T cell receptor beta chains came from one sample sequenced in a study of CD8 T cells in Susac syndrome. The authors reverse transcribed roughly 0.5 to 1 ug RNA with random hexamers. Each CDR3 protein gets one entry after TCRdb re-called the immunoSEQ multiplex PCR reads with MiXCR. The repertoire holds a few hundred thousand distinct CDR3 sequences, 85% to 95% seen once, with around 0.08% in the top ten. Source material: CD4+ T cells from PBMCs. The origin of the receptors is a human donor with multiple sclerosis.

This chain joins TRBV11-2 and TRBJ1-1; possible D gene TRBD1, 5 bases. The CDR3 loop spans 13 amino acids. Germline V gives CDR1 SGHAT, CDR2 FQNNGV. V lost 6 bases, J lost 3 bases, and 11 bases lay in between. CDR3 sequence (DNA): TGTGCCAGCAGGGACAAGACATACACTGAAGCTTTCTTT. Amino acids: CASRDKTYTEAFF.

This chain connects TRBV20-1 to TRBJ1-4; no firm D call. V lost 5 bases, J lost 10 bases, and 17 bases lay in between. CDR1 and CDR2 (germline): DFQATT, SNEGSKA (reference sequence). The CDR3 has 13 amino acids. The DNA of the CDR3 is TGCAGTGCTGACGGGGTGAGCGTTGGAAAACTGTTTTTT. This encodes CSADGVSVGKLFF.

The chain couples TRBV30 to TRBJ2-5; 9 bases map to TRBD2. The CDR3 length is 15 residues. Losses at the gene ends were 4 bases for V and 4 bases for J; bases not matched to a gene: 10. Germline V gene lookup returns CDR1 GTSNPN and CDR2 SVGIG (reference sequence). The CDR3 nucleotides read TGTGCCTGGAATCCCCGCGGGGGGGCCGCAGAGACCCAGTACTTC. This gives the protein CAWNPRGGAAETQYF.

The chain employs TRBV24-1 and TRBJ2-2, with TRBD1 as a possible D gene (6 bases). CDR3 length: 13 residues. The germline V gene encodes CDR1 KGHDR and CDR2 SFDVKD. Trimming removed 7 bases at V and 5 bases at J, with 10 bases between. The chain's CDR3 is CATRGTGTGELFF. CDR3 in DNA: TGTGCCACCAGGGGAACAGGGACCGGGGAGCTGTTTTTT.

The genes are TRBV13 and TRBJ2-1; 11 bases match TRBD1. Germline CDR1 is PRHDT and CDR2 is FYEKMQ (reference sequence). The CDR3 extends over 16 amino acids. Unmatched junction bases numbered 8, after V lost 5 bases and J lost 5 bases. CDR3 sequence: CASSIGTGGTDNEQFF. DNA for the CDR3: TGTGCCAGCAGCATCGGGACAGGGGGGACTGACAATGAGCAGTTCTTC.

The V and J genes are TRBV25-1 and TRBJ2-3; TRBD2 aligns across 14 bases. The CDR3 covers 12 residues. Germline V gene sequence: CDR1 MGHDK, CDR2 SYGVNS. After removal of 6 bases from V and 12 bases from J, the junction contained 2 bases not matched to a gene. The CDR3 sequence: CASSGTSGGQYF. CDR3 nucleotides: TGTGCCAGCAGCGGGACTAGCGGGGGCCAGTATTTT.

The genes are TRBV7-3 and TRBJ2-7, with D unresolved. Germline assignment: CDR1 SGHTA and CDR2 FQGTGA. The V gene lost 7 bases and the J gene lost 0 bases, with 19 bases spanning the gap. The CDR3 is made up of 16 amino acids. CDR3 coding DNA: TGTGCCAGCACCCGAGGCGCACCGCCGAACTCCTACGAGCAGTACGTC. Its translation: CASTRGAPPNSYEQYV.

The chain links TRBV24-1 to TRBJ1-5; D not resolved. The CDR3 extends over 11 amino acids. Germline CDR1 reads KGHDR; CDR2 reads SFDVKD. Trimming took off 5 bases at V and 6 bases at J, with 4 bases between the two ends. The CDR3 region has the DNA TGTGCCACCAGTGGGGGTCAGCCCCAGCATTTT. This encodes CATSGGQPQHF.

V and J are TRBV20-1 and TRBJ1-5; D uncertain. The CDR3 loop spans 15 amino acids. Looked up from germline, CDR1 is DFQATT and CDR2 is SNEGSKA (reference sequence). With 2 bases removed from V and 0 bases from J, the gap between germline ends came to 11 bases. CDR3 residues: CSARSGRYSNQPQHF. The CDR3 DNA reads TGCAGTGCTAGATCCGGGAGATATAGCAATCAGCCCCAGCATTTT.

V is TRBV14 and J is TRBJ2-2, with unresolved D. The CDR3 is made up of 14 amino acids. Germline V gives CDR1 SGHDN, CDR2 FVKESK. Trimming stripped 4 bases from V and 5 bases from J, with 11 bases between. CDR3 region: CASSRFMWTGELFF. Here the CDR3 DNA reads TGTGCCAGCAGCCGGTTTATGTGGACCGGGGAGCTGTTTTTT. The complete variable domain, with remaining parts taken from reference TRBV14 and TRBJ2-2, reads EAGVTQFPSHSVIEKGQTVTLRCDPISGHDNLYWYRRVMGKEIKFLLHFVKESKQDESGMPNNRFLAERTGGTYSTLKVQPAELEDSGVYFCASSRFMWTGELFFGEGSRLTVL.

V usage is TRBV19 and J usage is TRBJ1-6, with 10 bases identical to TRBD1. The CDR3 sequence is 15 residues long. Germline-derived CDR1 and CDR2 are LNHDA and SQIVND (reference sequence). V dropped 5 bases and J dropped 9; count of bases not matched to a gene: 7. This CDR3 is CASSERTGGSSPLHF. The DNA of the CDR3 is TGTGCCAGTAGTGAAAGGACAGGGGGAAGTTCACCCCTCCACTTT. Variable domain in full (rest from reference TRBV19 and TRBJ1-6): DGGITQSPKYLFRKEGQNVTLSCEQNLNHDAMYWYRQDPGQGLRLIYYSQIVNDFQKGDIAEGYSVSREKKESFPLTVTSAQKNPTAFYLCASSERTGGSSPLHFGNGTRLTVT.

The gene calls are TRBV20-1 and TRBJ1-1; the D gene is possibly TRBD1 (5 bases). The CDR3 loop spans 14 amino acids. Per the germline V gene, CDR1 is DFQATT and CDR2 is SNEGSKA (reference sequence). V lost 0 bases and J 11 bases, leaving 19 bases between the germline ends. CDR3: CSARDVGRGAAAFF. The CDR3 DNA reads TGCAGTGCTAGAGACGTGGGACGGGGAGCCGCGGCTTTCTTT.

The chain recombines TRBV20-1 with TRBJ1-2; tentatively, D is TRBD1 (5 bases). The germline CDR1 and CDR2 sequences are DFQATT and SNEGSKA (reference sequence). V was clipped by 3 bases and J by 2 bases, with 10 bases between them. The CDR3 length is 13 residues. CDR3 in amino acids: CSASGRGNYGYTF. CDR3 DNA: TGCAGTGCTAGTGGGCGGGGGAACTATGGCTACACCTTC.

The genes are TRBV24-1 and TRBJ2-3, with 9 bases that match TRBD1. The trim removed 4 bases at V and 0 bases at J, leaving 7 bases unmatched. Germline V gene sequence: CDR1 KGHDR, CDR2 SFDVKD. This CDR3 comprises 17 residues. This CDR3 is CATSDTGTGTSTDTQYF. Written as DNA, the CDR3 is TGTGCCACCAGTGACACCGGGACAGGGACTAGCACAGATACGCAGTATTTT.

The rearrangement joins TRBV29-1 to TRBJ2-3; D may be TRBD2 (6 bases). CDR3 length: 14 residues. The V gene's germline CDR1 is SQVTM and CDR2 ANQGSEA. V lost 0 bases, J lost 4 bases, and 11 bases lay in between. The CDR3 DNA is TGCAGCGTTGAAGATCAACTAGCTCCAGATACGCAGTATTTT. Translating it yields CSVEDQLAPDTQYF.

V usage is TRBV30 and J usage is TRBJ2-7; D remains unclear. The CDR3 is 11 amino acids. Per germline, CDR1 GTSNPN and CDR2 SVGIG (reference sequence). The ends were cut back, 4 bases at V and 10 bases at J, with 14 bases in the middle. CDR3 residues: CAWISSSNQYF. Written as DNA, the CDR3 is TGTGCCTGGATTTCGAGTTCGAACCAGTACTTC.

The rearrangement joins TRBV3-1 to TRBJ1-6; maybe TRBD1 (6 bases). This CDR3 has 14 residues. From germline, CDR1 is LGHDT and CDR2 YNNKEL (reference sequence). The ends were cut back, 8 bases at V and 7 bases at J, with 15 bases in the middle. DNA for the CDR3: TGTGCCAGCCGCCTAAAGGGGGTAAATTCACCCCTCCACTTT. Translated, it gives CASRLKGVNSPLHF.

This clonotype was found once. The chain recombines TRBV3-1 with TRBJ1-6; D is unclear. Germline V lookup: CDR1 LGHDT, CDR2 YNNKEL (reference sequence). Deletions cut 0 bases from V and 6 bases from J, with 9 bases between. The CDR3 runs 15 residues. CDR3 coding DNA: TGTGCCAGCAGCCAAGAGTTCGCACCTAATTCACCCCTCCACTTT. This translates into CASSQEFAPNSPLHF.